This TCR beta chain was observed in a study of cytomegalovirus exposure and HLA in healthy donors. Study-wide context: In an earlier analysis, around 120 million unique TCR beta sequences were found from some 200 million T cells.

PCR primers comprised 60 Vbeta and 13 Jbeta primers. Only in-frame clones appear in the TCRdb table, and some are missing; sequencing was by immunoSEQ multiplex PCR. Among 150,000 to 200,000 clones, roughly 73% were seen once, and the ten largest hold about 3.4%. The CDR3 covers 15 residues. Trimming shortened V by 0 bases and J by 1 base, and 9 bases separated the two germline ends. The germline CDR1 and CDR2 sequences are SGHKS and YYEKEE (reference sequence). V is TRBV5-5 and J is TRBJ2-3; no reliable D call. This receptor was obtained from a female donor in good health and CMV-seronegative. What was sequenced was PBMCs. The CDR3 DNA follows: TGTGCCAGCAGCTTGGGGTCTGGAGGCACAGATACGCAGTATTTT. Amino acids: CASSLGSGGTDTQYF.